The 25 T cell receptor beta chains listed next were all sequenced from one sample in a study of CD8 T cells in ankylosing spondylitis (dated 2017 in TCRdb). The method was 5' RACE. The listed sequencing device is Illumina HiSeq 2500. TCRdb cleaned the public reads at Q25 with fastp, built clones with MiXCR and kept in-frame beta chains. Each CDR3 protein gets just one entry, which takes the most common genes and DNA from the rows behind it. The sample profile shows around 320,000 distinct CDR3 sequences; less than 25% of them were found once. In total, the top ten clones hold about 3.5% of the sample. Sequenced sample: blood, either unsorted or a sorted T cell fraction (not recorded which). Every receptor here comes from a female donor with ankylosing spondylitis or in good health (not recorded which).

This clonotype was seen more than once but under ten times. V usage is TRBV20-1 and J usage is TRBJ2-1, with 10 bases fitting TRBD2. The germline V gene encodes CDR1 DFQATT and CDR2 SNEGSKA (reference sequence). The CDR3 length is 16 residues. With V trimmed by 1 base and J by 9 bases, 12 bases remained unmatched. CDR3 DNA sequence: TGCAGTGCTAGAGCCCGGGGGCTAGCGGGAGTGGGTGAGCAGTTCTTC. The encoded protein is CSARARGLAGVGEQFF.

This clonotype was detected only a few times. The chain joins TRBV28 to TRBJ2-1; the match to TRBD2 covers 9 bases. There are 16 residues in the CDR3. Germline V lookup: CDR1 MDHEN, CDR2 SYDVKM. V was pared by 2 bases and J by 6 bases, with 8 bases of the junction left unmatched. CDR3 coding DNA: TGTGCCAGCAGTTTACTAGCGGGATCTGGAGGCAATGAGCAGTTCTTC. The encoded protein is CASSLLAGSGGNEQFF.

This clonotype was seen only a few times. The gene calls are TRBV20-1 and TRBJ2-3; the D gene is possibly TRBD1 (6 bases). The germline CDR1 and CDR2 sequences are DFQATT and SNEGSKA (reference sequence). The V end was cut by 6 bases, the J end by 0 bases, with 19 bases between. The CDR3 is 16 amino acids. CDR3 loop: CSADRRTESSTDTQYF. CDR3 nucleotide sequence: TGCAGTGCCGACCGGAGGACAGAGTCTAGCACAGATACGCAGTATTTT.

This clonotype showed up just a few times. The CDR3 DNA sequence: TGTGCCAGCAGCTCCCTACTAGTGGGCGAGACCCAGTACTTC. Translating gives CASSSLLVGETQYF. The chain recombines TRBV11-2 with TRBJ2-5, with a possible D match to TRBD2 (5 bases). V lost 4 bases and J 5 bases, leaving 14 bases between the germline ends. The CDR3 runs 14 residues. CDR1 SGHAT and CDR2 FQNNGV come from the germline V gene.

J is TRBJ2-1 and V is TRBV27; TRBD2 matches at 16 bases. V lost 4 bases and J lost 11; bases outside the gene matches: 8. Germline V CDR1 and CDR2: MNHEY, SMNVEV (reference sequence). CDR3 length: 16 amino acids. DNA for the CDR3: TGTGCCAGCAGTTACATCGGGACTAGCGGGAGGGGTCAGCAGTTCTTC. This sequence encodes CASSYIGTSGRGQQFF.

The J gene is TRBJ2-1, the V gene TRBV5-6; 9 nucleotides align to TRBD1. V was clipped by 5 bases and J by 2 bases; unmatched bases: 8. This CDR3 is 16 amino acids long. Germline V gene lookup returns CDR1 SGHDT and CDR2 YYEEEE. The CDR3 bases are TGTGCCAGCAGGGGAGGTACAGGGGGCGCCTACAATGAGCAGTTCTTC. It is translated as CASRGGTGGAYNEQFF.

The rearrangement links TRBV9 to TRBJ2-1, with 7 bases identical to TRBD1. This CDR3 spans 15 amino acids. Germline CDR1 SGDLS, CDR2 YYNGEE. J lost 3 bases, V lost 3 bases, and 6 bases had no gene match. Written as DNA, the CDR3 is TGTGCCAGCAGCGGATCGACAGGGCTCTACAATGAGCAGTTCTTC. Translation gives CASSGSTGLYNEQFF.

This clonotype was recorded a few times. DNA for the CDR3: TGCGCCAGCAGCCAAGGTCCCGGCGGGGGGACCTACGAGCAGTACTTC. Protein sequence: CASSQGPGGGTYEQYF. This chain uses TRBV4-3 with TRBJ2-7; 8 positions match TRBD2. The germline V gene has CDR1 LGHNA and CDR2 YSLEER. This CDR3 spans 16 amino acids. Trimming took 1 base from V and 2 from J; bases not matched to a gene: 7.

This clonotype was counted a few times. V gene TRBV25-1 combines with J gene TRBJ1-3; D might be TRBD1 (5 bases). V was clipped by 0 bases and J by 4 bases, with 13 bases between them. Germline CDR1 MGHDK, CDR2 SYGVNS. The CDR3 runs 16 residues. The DNA of the CDR3 is TGTGCCAGCAGTGAATATAAGGACATAGTCGGAAACACCATATATTTT. Its protein is CASSEYKDIVGNTIYF.

The chain combines TRBV5-5 with TRBJ1-1; D is undetermined. Germline V gene sequence: CDR1 SGHKS, CDR2 YYEKEE (reference sequence). Trimming took 6 bases from V and 3 from J, leaving 12 bases between them. This CDR3 is 13 amino acids long. The CDR3: CASMKVGYTEAFF. CDR3 sequence (DNA): TGTGCCAGCATGAAGGTCGGGTACACTGAAGCTTTCTTT.

The chain is built from TRBV5-1 and TRBJ2-5; 8 bases agree with TRBD2. This CDR3 region has 16 residues. The germline gives CDR1 SGHRS, CDR2 YFSETQ. The ends lost 3 bases at V and 2 bases at J; junction bases unmatched: 9. For the CDR3, the DNA is TGCGCCAGCAGCTCGTCGACAGCGGGAGTACAAGAGACCCAGTACTTC. This codes for CASSSSTAGVQETQYF.

The gene calls are TRBV11-2 and TRBJ2-1; 7 bases line up with TRBD2. V was pared by 0 bases and J by 2 bases, with 10 bases of the junction left unmatched. CDR1 is SGHAT, CDR2 FQNNGV, per germline. CDR3 size: 18 residues. The chain's CDR3 is CASSLDDRLAAPYNEQFF. DNA for the CDR3: TGTGCCAGCAGCTTAGATGACCGCCTAGCGGCTCCCTACAATGAGCAGTTCTTC.

This clonotype was seen a few times. The chain carries TRBV7-2 and TRBJ2-7; the match to TRBD2 covers 13 bases. Trimming removed 3 bases from V and 6 bases from J; junction bases left unmatched: 8. The CDR3 runs 16 residues. Germline CDR1 and CDR2: SGHTA and FQGNSA. The CDR3 DNA reads as TGTGCCAGCAGCTTCCGACTAGCGGGAGGAATAAGCGAGCAGTACTTC. Amino acids: CASSFRLAGGISEQYF.

The chain couples TRBV4-2 to TRBJ2-1, with a tentative D call TRBD2 (6 bases). V was pared by 1 base and J by 9 bases, with 7 bases between. The length of the CDR3 is 12 residues. Germline V gene lookup returns CDR1 LGHNA and CDR2 YNFKEQ. This CDR3 reads CASSQGGIEQFF. Here the CDR3 DNA reads TGTGCCAGCAGCCAAGGCGGGATTGAGCAGTTCTTC.

This clonotype has a count of ten or more. The J gene is TRBJ2-7, the V gene TRBV12-3 or TRBV12-4; perhaps TRBD1 as D (6 bases). Trimming removed 5 bases from V and 3 bases from J, with 17 bases in between. This CDR3 has 15 amino acids. The CDR3 protein is CASSATGPIIYEQYF. The CDR3 DNA reads TGTGCCAGCAGTGCCACAGGGCCCATTATCTACGAGCAGTACTTC.

In its sample, this clonotype was seen once. A read error may be the cause here, since a much bigger clone is one base away. The CDR3 region has the DNA TGTGCCAGCAGCTTGAAGGGGGCCACTGAAGCTTTCTTT. Its protein product is CASSLKGATEAFF. The chain is built from TRBV5-6 and TRBJ1-1; 7 bases are shared with TRBD1. This CDR3 spans 13 amino acids. The V gene's germline CDR1 is SGHDT and CDR2 YYEEEE. V dropped 1 base and J dropped 4; count of bases not matched to a gene: 1.

The chain recombines TRBV12-3 or TRBV12-4 with TRBJ2-3; no clear D gene. The CDR3 sequence is 12 residues long. V lost 8 bases and J 0 bases, leaving 6 bases between the germline ends. CDR3 in DNA: TGTGCCAGCGGGTATAGCACAGATACGCAGTATTTT. Translating gives CASGYSTDTQYF.

The chain recombines TRBV5-4 with TRBJ2-5; no reliable D call. The germline V and J ends were trimmed by 0 bases and 5 bases, with 11 bases remaining between them. Germline V gives CDR1 SGHNT, CDR2 YYREEE (reference sequence). This CDR3 is built from 14 residues. The CDR3 is CASSLDAPRETQYF. CDR3 DNA: TGTGCCAGCAGCTTGGACGCCCCGAGGGAGACCCAGTACTTC.

The chain links TRBV6-5 to TRBJ2-5, with 16 bases identical to TRBD2. This CDR3 is 18 amino acids long. Germline CDR1 MNHEY, CDR2 SVGAGI. V trimming: 4 bases; J trimming: 5 bases; junction bases outside the gene matches: 10. The CDR3 loop is CASSFTGTSGRAHETQYF. CDR3 bases: TGTGCCAGCAGTTTCACCGGGACTAGCGGGAGGGCCCATGAGACCCAGTACTTC.

The chain joins TRBV10-3 to TRBJ2-1; 8 bases fit TRBD2. CDR1 is ENHRY, CDR2 SYGVKD, per germline. With 6 bases clipped from V and 4 bases from J, the junction kept 8 bases outside the gene matches. The CDR3 runs to 15 residues. Here the CDR3 reads CAISPGTRNYNEQFF. DNA of the CDR3: TGTGCCATCAGCCCCGGGACTAGAAATTACAATGAGCAGTTCTTC.

This clonotype has just a few counts. This sequence joins TRBV7-3 and TRBJ2-1; TRBD2 aligns across 9 bases. The germline CDR1 and CDR2 sequences are SGHTA and FQGTGA. The length of the CDR3 is 16 residues. J was trimmed by 3 bases and V by 0 bases; bases with no gene match: 3. The CDR3 loop is CASSLTRGRGYNEQFF. CDR3 DNA: TGTGCCAGCAGCTTAACTCGCGGGAGGGGCTACAATGAGCAGTTCTTC.

This clonotype appeared a few times. The chain has TRBV20-1 and TRBJ2-7; TRBD2 agrees at 7 bases. Germline CDR1 reads DFQATT; CDR2 reads SNEGSKA (reference sequence). The CDR3 length is 14 residues. With V trimmed by 2 bases and J by 7 bases, 11 bases remained unmatched. The CDR3 region has the DNA TGCAGTGCTAGATCGCGTAGGGTCGGGGGGGAGCAGTACTTC. This codes for CSARSRRVGGEQYF.

The rearrangement uses TRBV7-9 and TRBJ2-1, with 11 bases lining up with TRBD2. Germline V gene lookup returns CDR1 SEHNR and CDR2 FQNEAQ (reference sequence). The CDR3 runs 14 residues. Germline trimming cut 3 bases from V and 10 bases from J; bases unmatched to any gene: 5. The CDR3 is CASSLTSGTEEQFF. The CDR3, as DNA: TGTGCCAGCAGCTTGACTAGCGGGACTGAAGAGCAGTTCTTC.

This clonotype was observed a handful of times. The chain links TRBV20-1 to TRBJ2-3, with D unclear. The CDR3 totals 14 residues. Germline V CDR1 and CDR2: DFQATT, SNEGSKA (reference sequence). V gave up 1 base and J gave up 0 bases, with 8 bases separating them. The CDR3 DNA sequence: TGCAGTGCTAGAGCCCCGATTAGCACAGATACGCAGTATTTT. It translates to CSARAPISTDTQYF.

This clonotype was seen repeatedly, ten times or more. V usage is TRBV2 and J usage is TRBJ2-1, with TRBD1 as a possible D gene (7 bases). Trimming stripped 9 bases from V and 2 bases from J, with 11 bases between. The CDR3 contains 13 residues. Per the germline V gene, CDR1 is SNHLY and CDR2 is FYNNEI. The CDR3 DNA sequence: TGTGCCAGTGGAGGGGGCCCCTACAATGAGCAGTTCTTC. It codes for CASGGGPYNEQFF.